These 16 T cell receptor beta chains came from one sample sequenced in a study of OX40 agonist ivuxolimab in advanced cancers. Assay used: immunoSEQ multiplex PCR; TCRdb lists only in-frame clones, some missing. The table records tens of thousands of clones, around 84% of them present only once. Sequences were derived from CD4+ or CD8+ T cells sorted from blood, sampled in a trial of the OX40 agonist ivuxolimab. These receptors were obtained from an adult with an advanced solid tumor such as melanoma, head and neck, liver or kidney cancer.

J is TRBJ2-7 and V is TRBV4-1; 9 bases are a match to TRBD1. The CDR3 runs to 17 residues. With 0 bases clipped from V and 0 bases from J, the junction kept 6 bases outside the gene matches. Germline CDR1 is MGHRA and CDR2 is YSYEKL. As DNA, the CDR3 is TGCGCCAGCAGCCAAGACTGGGACAGGGCTTACTCCTACGAGCAGTACTTC. Its translation is CASSQDWDRAYSYEQYF.

This clone was recorded only once. The rearrangement links TRBV7-2 to TRBJ2-7; tentatively, D is TRBD2 (6 bases). CDR1 and CDR2 from the germline V gene are SGHTA and FQGNSA. This CDR3 region has 17 residues. V lost 1 base, J lost 6 bases, and 22 bases lay in between. CDR3 coding DNA: TGTGCCAGCAGCTTAGATGACTTGACACCGGGGAGGAGCGAGCAGTACTTC. Translating it yields CASSLDDLTPGRSEQYF.

CDR3 loop: CASSRTGQGGYTF. The CDR3 region has the DNA TGTGCCAGCAGTCGCACTGGACAGGGTGGCTACACCTTC. The chain carries TRBV6-6 and TRBJ1-2; 8 bases align to TRBD1. This CDR3 has 13 residues. With 5 bases clipped from V and 7 bases from J, the junction kept 6 bases outside the gene matches. Germline V gene data show CDR1 as MNHNY and CDR2 as SVGAGI (reference sequence).

This clone is labeled medium-sized. This CDR3 reads CASSPRDTSSGNTIYF. The CDR3, as DNA: TGTGCCAGCAGCCCCCGAGACACCAGCTCTGGAAACACCATATATTTT. The chain joins TRBV7-9 to TRBJ1-3; D is unclear. This CDR3 has 16 residues. The germline CDR1 and CDR2 sequences are SEHNR and FQNEAQ (reference sequence). Trimming shortened V by 5 bases and J by 0 bases, and 14 bases separated the two germline ends.

This clone was observed a few times. The CDR3 is CASSIHIGRAQLYGYTF. DNA of the CDR3: TGTGCCAGCAGCATCCATATAGGGAGAGCCCAATTGTATGGCTACACCTTC. The V and J genes are TRBV7-2 and TRBJ1-2; D not resolved. With 5 bases removed from V and 5 bases from J, the gap between germline ends came to 24 bases. The CDR3 runs 17 residues. From germline, CDR1 is SGHTA and CDR2 FQGNSA.

The chain couples TRBV7-2 to TRBJ2-1, with D perhaps matching TRBD2 (6 bases). This CDR3 has 14 residues. Trimming removed 2 bases from V and 7 bases from J, with 12 bases in between. Germline values: CDR1 SGHTA, CDR2 FQGNSA. CDR3 in DNA: TGTGCCAGCAGCTTACCGGACTACTTAAATGAGCAGTTCTTC. Protein sequence: CASSLPDYLNEQFF. Looking up the rest from reference TRBV7-2 and TRBJ2-1 gives the full variable domain: GAGVSQSPSNKVTEKGKDVELRCDPISGHTALYWYRQSLGQGLEFLIYFQGNSAPDKSGLPSDRFSAERTGGSVSTLTIQRTQQEDSAVYLCASSLPDYLNEQFFGPGTRLTVL.

J is TRBJ2-6 and V is TRBV6-6, with D unresolved. With 6 bases removed from V and 0 bases from J, the gap between germline ends came to 6 bases. Germline V lookup: CDR1 MNHNY, CDR2 SVGAGI (reference sequence). The CDR3 is 14 amino acids. The CDR3 DNA is TGTGCCAGCAGGGACGCCTCTGGGGCCAACGTCCTGACTTTC. It yields the protein CASRDASGANVLTF.

J is TRBJ1-3 and V is TRBV30; maybe TRBD1 (6 bases). Trimming removed 3 bases at V and 0 bases at J, with 15 bases between. There are 16 residues in the CDR3. Germline CDR1 reads GTSNPN; CDR2 reads SVGIG (reference sequence). CDR3 in amino acids: CAWRAPRGFSGNTIYF. The CDR3 nucleotides read TGTGCCTGGAGAGCCCCCAGGGGCTTCTCTGGAAACACCATATATTTT. The full variable domain, completed using reference TRBV30 and TRBJ1-3, is SQTIHQWPATLVQPVGSPLSLECTVEGTSNPNLYWYRQAAGRGLQLLFYSVGIGQISSEVPQNLSASRPQDRQFILSSKKLLLSDSGFYLCAWRAPRGFSGNTIYFGEGSWLTVV.

The J gene is TRBJ1-1, the V gene TRBV11-1, with D uncertain. This CDR3 is 15 amino acids long. Germline CDR1 SGHAT, CDR2 FQDESV (reference sequence). V lost 5 bases, J lost 1 base, and 14 bases lay in between. CDR3: CASSQDGHPNTEAFF. The CDR3 coding sequence is TGTGCCAGCAGCCAGGACGGGCATCCGAACACTGAAGCTTTCTTT.

V is TRBV19 and J is TRBJ1-5, with D maybe TRBD1 (6 bases). V shed 5 bases and J shed 5 bases, with 13 bases lying between them. The CDR3 has 14 amino acids. The V gene's germline CDR1 is LNHDA and CDR2 SQIVND (reference sequence). The CDR3 sequence is CASSLQGVDQPQHF. The CDR3 DNA reads as TGTGCCAGTAGTTTACAGGGTGTCGATCAGCCCCAGCATTTT.

The chain recombines TRBV30 with TRBJ1-2; possible D gene TRBD1, 6 bases. The V gene's germline CDR1 is GTSNPN and CDR2 SVGIG (reference sequence). This CDR3 region has 13 residues. V lost 4 bases, J lost 8 bases, and 17 bases lay in between. The CDR3, as DNA: TGTGCCTGGAATGGGCAGGGGATGGGGGGCTACACCTTC. This sequence encodes CAWNGQGMGGYTF.

The rearrangement joins TRBV4-2 to TRBJ2-7; 11 bases match TRBD2. Germline CDR1 LGHNA, CDR2 YNFKEQ. V lost 0 bases, J lost 1 base, and 8 bases stayed unmatched. The length of the CDR3 is 18 residues. The CDR3 DNA sequence: TGTGCCAGCAGCCAAGAGAATAGCGGGGGGGCCGGGTCCTACGAGCAGTACTTC. Its translation: CASSQENSGGAGSYEQYF.

This clone was recorded only once. This chain connects TRBV2 to TRBJ2-3; TRBD2 might be the D (7 bases). The CDR3 contains 14 residues. CDR1 and CDR2 (germline): SNHLY, FYNNEI. Trimming removed 4 bases from V and 6 bases from J, with 14 bases in between. CDR3 DNA: TGTGCCAGCAGTGTTGGGGGGGGCCCGGATACGCAGTATTTT. Translated, it gives CASSVGGGPDTQYF.

This chain links TRBV5-5 with TRBJ2-3, with a possible D match to TRBD2 (5 bases). Deletions cut 4 bases from V and 1 base from J, with 13 bases between. The CDR3 is made up of 15 amino acids. CDR1 is SGHKS, CDR2 YYEKEE, per germline (reference sequence). In DNA, the CDR3 is TGTGCCAGCAGCCGCGGACTGTCGGGCACAGATACGCAGTATTTT. This sequence encodes CASSRGLSGTDTQYF.

This clone was observed a single time. The chain combines TRBV2 with TRBJ1-5; 7 bases are shared with TRBD1. CDR3 length: 15 amino acids. Per germline, CDR1 SNHLY and CDR2 FYNNEI. The V and J ends lost 3 bases and 4 bases, in that order; junction bases with no gene match: 6. CDR3 residues: CASSDQGVVNQPQHF. In DNA form, the CDR3 reads TGTGCCAGCAGTGACCAGGGGGTGGTGAATCAGCCCCAGCATTTT.

The rearrangement joins TRBV15 to TRBJ2-4; D possibly corresponds to TRBD1 (6 bases). Trimming stripped 5 bases from V and 1 base from J, with 12 bases between. The CDR3 is made up of 15 amino acids. Looked up from germline, CDR1 is LNHNV and CDR2 is YYDKDF (reference sequence). CDR3 DNA: TGTGCCACCAGCGGCGTTACAGGGGCCAAAAACATTCAGTACTTC. As protein: CATSGVTGAKNIQYF. The complete variable domain, with remaining parts taken from reference TRBV15 and TRBJ2-4, reads DAMVIQNPRYQVTQFGKPVTLSCSQTLNHNVMYWYQQKSSQAPKLLFHYYDKDFNNEADTPDNFQSRRPNTSFCFLDIRSPGLGDTAMYLCATSGVTGAKNIQYFGAGTRLSVL.